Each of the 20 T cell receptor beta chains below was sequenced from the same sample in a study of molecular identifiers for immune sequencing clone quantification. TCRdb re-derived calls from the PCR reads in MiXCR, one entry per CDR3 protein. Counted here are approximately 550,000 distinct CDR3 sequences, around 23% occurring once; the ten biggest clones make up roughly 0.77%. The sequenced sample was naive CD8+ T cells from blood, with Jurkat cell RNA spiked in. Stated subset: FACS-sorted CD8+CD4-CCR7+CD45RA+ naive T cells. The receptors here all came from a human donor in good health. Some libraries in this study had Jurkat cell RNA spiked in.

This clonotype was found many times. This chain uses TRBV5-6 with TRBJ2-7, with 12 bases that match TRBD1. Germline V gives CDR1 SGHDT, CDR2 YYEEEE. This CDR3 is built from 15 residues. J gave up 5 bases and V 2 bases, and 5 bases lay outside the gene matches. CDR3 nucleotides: TGTGCCAGCAGCTTCCGGGACAGGGGGCCCCACGAGCAGTACTTC. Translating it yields CASSFRDRGPHEQYF. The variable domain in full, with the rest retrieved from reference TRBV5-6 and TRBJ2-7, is DAGVTQSPTHLIKTRGQQVTLRCSPKSGHDTVSWYQQALGQGPQFIFQYYEEEERQRGNFPDRFSGHQFPNYSSELNVNALLLGDSALYLCASSFRDRGPHEQYFGPGTRLTVT.

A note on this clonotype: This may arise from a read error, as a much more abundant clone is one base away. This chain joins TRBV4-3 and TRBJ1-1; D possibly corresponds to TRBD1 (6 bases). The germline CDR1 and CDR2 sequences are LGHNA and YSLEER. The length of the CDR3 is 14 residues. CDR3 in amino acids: CASGQATGFFEAFF. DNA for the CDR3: TGCGCCAGCGGCCAGGCGACAGGTTTCTTCGAAGCTTTCTTT.

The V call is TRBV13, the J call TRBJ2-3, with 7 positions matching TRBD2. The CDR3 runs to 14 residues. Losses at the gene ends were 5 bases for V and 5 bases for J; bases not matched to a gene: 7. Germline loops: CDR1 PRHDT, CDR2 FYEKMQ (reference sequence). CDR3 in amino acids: CASSLGLGVDTQYF. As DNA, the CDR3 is TGTGCCAGCAGCCTCGGACTAGGGGTAGATACGCAGTATTTT.

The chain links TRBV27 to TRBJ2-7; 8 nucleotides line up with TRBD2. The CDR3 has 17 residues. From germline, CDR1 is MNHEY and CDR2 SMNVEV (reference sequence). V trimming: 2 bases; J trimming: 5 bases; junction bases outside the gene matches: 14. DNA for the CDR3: TGTGCCAGCAGTTTACTAAGCGTTATGGGTAGCGGGGACGAGCAGTACTTC. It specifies CASSLLSVMGSGDEQYF.

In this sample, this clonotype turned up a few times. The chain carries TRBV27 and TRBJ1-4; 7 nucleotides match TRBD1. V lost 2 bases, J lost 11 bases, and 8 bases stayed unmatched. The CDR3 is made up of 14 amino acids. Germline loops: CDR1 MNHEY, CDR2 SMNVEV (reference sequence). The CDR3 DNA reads TGTGCCAGCAGTTTAACAGGGGATAGGGAGAAACTGTTTTTT. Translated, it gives CASSLTGDREKLFF.

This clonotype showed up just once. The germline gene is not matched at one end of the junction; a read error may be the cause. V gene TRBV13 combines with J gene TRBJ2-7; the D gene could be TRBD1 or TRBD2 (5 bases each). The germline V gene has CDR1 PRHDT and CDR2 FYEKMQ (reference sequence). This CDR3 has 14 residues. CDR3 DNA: TGTGCCAGCAGCTCGGGACCGCCCTCCTACGCGCAGTACTTC. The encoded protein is CASSSGPPSYAQYF. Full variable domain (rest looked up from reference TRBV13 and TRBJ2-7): AAGVIQSPRHLIKEKRETATLKCYPIPRHDTVYWYQQGPGQDPQFLISFYEKMQSDKGSIPDRFSAQQFSDYHSELNMSSLELGDSALYFCASSSGPPSYAQYFGPGTRLTVT.

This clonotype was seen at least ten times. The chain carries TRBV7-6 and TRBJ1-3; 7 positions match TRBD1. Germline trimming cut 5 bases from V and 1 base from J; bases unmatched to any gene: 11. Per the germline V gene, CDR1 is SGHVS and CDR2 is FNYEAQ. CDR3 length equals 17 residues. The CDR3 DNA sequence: TGTGCCAGCAGCCCCGTGAGGGGGCGACAATCTGGAAACACCATATATTTT. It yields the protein CASSPVRGRQSGNTIYF.

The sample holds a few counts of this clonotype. The CDR3 loop reads CSARVLANNEQFF. The CDR3 DNA follows: TGCAGTGCTAGAGTACTAGCTAACAATGAGCAGTTCTTC. The V gene is TRBV20-1, the J gene TRBJ2-1, with D possibly TRBD2 on 6 matching bases. The CDR3 loop spans 13 amino acids. Germline CDR1 and CDR2: DFQATT and SNEGSKA (reference sequence). Trimming stripped 1 base from V and 5 bases from J, with 9 bases between.

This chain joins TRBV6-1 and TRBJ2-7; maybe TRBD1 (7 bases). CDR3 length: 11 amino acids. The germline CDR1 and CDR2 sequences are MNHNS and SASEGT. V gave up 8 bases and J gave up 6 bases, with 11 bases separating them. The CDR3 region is CASYRGGEQYF. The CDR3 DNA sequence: TGTGCCAGCTACAGGGGAGGCGAGCAGTACTTC.

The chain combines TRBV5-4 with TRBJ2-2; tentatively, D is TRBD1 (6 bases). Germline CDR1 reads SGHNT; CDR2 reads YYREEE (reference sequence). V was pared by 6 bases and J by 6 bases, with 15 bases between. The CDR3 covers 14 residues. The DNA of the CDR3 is TGTGCCAGCAATCTCAGGGGTTCGGCCGGGGAGCTGTTTTTT. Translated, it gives CASNLRGSAGELFF.

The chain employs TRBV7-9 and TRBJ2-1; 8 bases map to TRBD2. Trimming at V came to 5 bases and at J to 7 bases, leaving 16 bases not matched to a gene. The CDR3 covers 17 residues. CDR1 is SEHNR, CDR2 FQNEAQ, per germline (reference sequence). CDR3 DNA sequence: TGTGCCAGCAGCACCATGAGACTAGCGCCCGGGGAGAATGAGCAGTTCTTC. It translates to CASSTMRLAPGENEQFF.

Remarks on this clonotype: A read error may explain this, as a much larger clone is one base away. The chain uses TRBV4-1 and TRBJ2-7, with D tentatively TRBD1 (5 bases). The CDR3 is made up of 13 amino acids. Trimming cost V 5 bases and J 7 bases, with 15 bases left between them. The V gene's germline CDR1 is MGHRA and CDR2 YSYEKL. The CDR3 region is CASSSGLNGEQYF. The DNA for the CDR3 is TGCGCCAGCAGCTCAGGGCTTAATGGGGAGCAGTACTTC.

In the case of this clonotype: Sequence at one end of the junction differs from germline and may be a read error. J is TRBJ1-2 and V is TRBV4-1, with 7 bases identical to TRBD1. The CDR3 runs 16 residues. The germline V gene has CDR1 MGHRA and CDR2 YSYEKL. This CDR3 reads CASSQDWGQYYSGNTF. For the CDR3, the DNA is TGCGCCAGCAGCCAAGATTGGGGACAGTATTACAGTGGCAACACCTTC.

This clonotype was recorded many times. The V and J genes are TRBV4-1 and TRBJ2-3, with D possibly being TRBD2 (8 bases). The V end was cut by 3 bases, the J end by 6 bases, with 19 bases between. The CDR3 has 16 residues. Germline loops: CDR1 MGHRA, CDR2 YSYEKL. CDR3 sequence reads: CASSQEPGLGGDTQYF. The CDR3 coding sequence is TGCGCCAGCAGCCAGGAACCGGGACTAGGGGGCGATACGCAGTATTTT.

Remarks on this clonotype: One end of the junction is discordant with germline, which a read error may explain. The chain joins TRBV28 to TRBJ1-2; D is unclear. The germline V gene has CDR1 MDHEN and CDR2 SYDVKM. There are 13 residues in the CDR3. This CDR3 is CDSSIQVLYGYTF. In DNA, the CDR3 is TGTGACAGCAGTATCCAGGTACTCTATGGCTACACCTTC.

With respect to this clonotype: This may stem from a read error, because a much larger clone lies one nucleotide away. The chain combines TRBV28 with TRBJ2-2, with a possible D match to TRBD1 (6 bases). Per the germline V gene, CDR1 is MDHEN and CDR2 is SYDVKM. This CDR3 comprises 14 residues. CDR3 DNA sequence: TGTGCCAGCAGTTCAGGACAGCTCACCGGGAAGCTGTTTTTT. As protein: CASSSGQLTGKLFF.

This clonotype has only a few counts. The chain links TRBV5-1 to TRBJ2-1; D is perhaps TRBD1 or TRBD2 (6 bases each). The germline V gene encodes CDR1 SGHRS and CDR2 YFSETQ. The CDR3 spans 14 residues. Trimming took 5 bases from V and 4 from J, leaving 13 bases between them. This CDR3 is CASRPEGGYNEQFF. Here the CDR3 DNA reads TGCGCCAGCAGGCCTGAGGGGGGTTACAATGAGCAGTTCTTC.

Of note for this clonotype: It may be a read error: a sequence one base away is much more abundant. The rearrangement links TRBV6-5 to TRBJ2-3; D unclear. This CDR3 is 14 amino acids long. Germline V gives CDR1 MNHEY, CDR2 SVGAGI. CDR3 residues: CAGSYSPLGDTQYF. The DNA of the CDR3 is TGTGCCGGCAGTTACTCGCCTCTGGGGGATACGCAGTATTTT.

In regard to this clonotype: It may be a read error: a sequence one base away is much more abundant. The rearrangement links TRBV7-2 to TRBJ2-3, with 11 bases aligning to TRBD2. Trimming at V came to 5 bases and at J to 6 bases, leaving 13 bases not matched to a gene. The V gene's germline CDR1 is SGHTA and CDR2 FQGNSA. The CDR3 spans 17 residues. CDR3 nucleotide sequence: TGTGCCAGCAGCCCGATCGTAGCGGGGGGGCCATTTGATACGCAGTATTTT. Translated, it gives CASSPIVAGGPFDTQYF. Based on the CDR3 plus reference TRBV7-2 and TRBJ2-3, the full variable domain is GAGVSQSPSNKVTEKGKDVELRCDPISGHTALYWYRQSLGQGLEFLIYFQGNSAPDKSGLPSDRFSAERTGGSVSTLTIQRTQQEDSAVYLCASSPIVAGGPFDTQYFGPGTRLTVL.

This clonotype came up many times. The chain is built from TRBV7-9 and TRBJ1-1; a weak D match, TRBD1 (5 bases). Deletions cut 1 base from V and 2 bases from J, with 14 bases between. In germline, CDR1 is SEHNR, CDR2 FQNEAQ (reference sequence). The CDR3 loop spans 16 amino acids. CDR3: CASSLDIGWDNTEAFF. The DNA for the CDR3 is TGTGCCAGCAGCTTAGATATAGGCTGGGACAACACTGAAGCTTTCTTT.